These 2 T cell receptor beta chains share one sample of origin, sequenced in a study of cytomegalovirus exposure and HLA in healthy donors (dated by TCRdb to the late 2010s). The library was prepared using the immunoSEQ multiplex PCR assay. A mixture of 60 forward primers for TCR Vbeta segments and 13 reverse primers for TCR Jbeta segments was used in the multiplex PCR. Sourced from immuneACCESS, this table was stored by TCRdb with only in-frame sequences that have V and J called. A share of the clones is absent; for the studies checked, an unresolved V gene accounts for under half, and the remainder has no known explanation. The sample table lists 110,000 or so clones, about 61% of them with a count of one. The ten largest account for roughly 8% of the sample. Sequencing was done on a sample of PBMCs. All receptors come from a man aged 18-30 years in good health and CMV-seropositive.

The chain joins TRBV9 to TRBJ1-3; D gene uncertain. V lost 0 bases and J 0 bases, leaving 7 bases between the germline ends. Per germline, CDR1 SGDLS and CDR2 YYNGEE. The CDR3 length is 15 residues. Here the CDR3 DNA reads TGTGCCAGCAGCGTAGGATGGCTCTCTGGAAACACCATATATTTT. This gives the protein CASSVGWLSGNTIYF. Drawing the rest from reference TRBV9 and TRBJ1-3, the complete variable domain is DSGVTQTPKHLITATGQRVTLRCSPRSGDLSVYWYQQSLDQGLQFLIQYYNGEERAKGNILERFSAQQFPDLHSELNLSSLELGDSALYFCASSVGWLSGNTIYFGEGSWLTVV.

This clone was observed a handful of times. The chain combines TRBV30 with TRBJ1-5; D remains ambiguous. The CDR3 is 13 amino acids. Germline V gene sequence: CDR1 GTSNPN, CDR2 SVGIG (reference sequence). V shed 3 bases and J shed 12 bases, with 18 bases lying between them. CDR3 DNA sequence: TGTGCCTGGAGCCCAGGTGGTGGGAGTCTCCAGCATTTT. It specifies CAWSPGGGSLQHF.